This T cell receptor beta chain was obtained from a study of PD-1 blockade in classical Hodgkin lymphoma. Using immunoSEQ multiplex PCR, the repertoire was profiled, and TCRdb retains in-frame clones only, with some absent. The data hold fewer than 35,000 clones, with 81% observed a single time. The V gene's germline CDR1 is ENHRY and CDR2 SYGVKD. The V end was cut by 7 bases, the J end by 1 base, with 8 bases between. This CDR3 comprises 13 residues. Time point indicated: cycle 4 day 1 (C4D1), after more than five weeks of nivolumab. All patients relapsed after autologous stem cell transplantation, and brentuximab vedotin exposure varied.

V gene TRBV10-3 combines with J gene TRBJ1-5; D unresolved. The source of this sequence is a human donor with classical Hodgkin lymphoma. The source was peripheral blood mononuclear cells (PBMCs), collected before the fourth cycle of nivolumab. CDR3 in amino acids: CAINAGSNQPQHF. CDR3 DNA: TGTGCCATCAACGCGGGAAGCAATCAGCCCCAGCATTTT.